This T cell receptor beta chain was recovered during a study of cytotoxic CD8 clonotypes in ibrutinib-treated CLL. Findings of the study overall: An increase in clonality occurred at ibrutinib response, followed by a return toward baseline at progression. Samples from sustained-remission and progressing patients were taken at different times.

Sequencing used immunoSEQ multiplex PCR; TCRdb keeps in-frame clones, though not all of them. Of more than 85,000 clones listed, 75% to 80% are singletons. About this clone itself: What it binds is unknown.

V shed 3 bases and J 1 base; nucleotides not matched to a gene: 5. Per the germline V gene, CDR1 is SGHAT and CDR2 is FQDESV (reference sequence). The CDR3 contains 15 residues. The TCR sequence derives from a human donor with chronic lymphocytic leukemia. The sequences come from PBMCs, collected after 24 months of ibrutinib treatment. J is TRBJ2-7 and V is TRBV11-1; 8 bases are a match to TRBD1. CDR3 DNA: TGTGCCAGCAGCTTTGGGGACAGGTCATCCTACGAGCAGTACTTC. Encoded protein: CASSFGDRSSYEQYF.